This record concerns one T cell receptor (beta chain) sequence. Assay: immunoSEQ multiplex PCR; the TCRdb copy retains only in-frame clones and omits some. The sample carries 45,000 to 70,000 clones, roughly 80% recorded once. The data belong to a study of blood T cell repertoires in COVID-19. Whole-study context: The analysed material was cDNA or gDNA that came from T cells, B-cell-depleted T cells, or PBMCs.

The V gene's germline CDR1 is SNHLY and CDR2 FYNNEI. The CDR3 runs to 15 residues. The ends were cut back, 1 base at V and 4 bases at J, with 13 bases in the middle. The receptor comes from a woman of 80 years or more with acute or convalescent COVID-19. The V call is TRBV2, the J call TRBJ1-2; no clear D. Sample: peripheral blood. In DNA, the CDR3 is TGTGCCAGCAGTGAAGGCCACAGCCAGGTCTATGGCTACACCTTC. Translation gives CASSEGHSQVYGYTF.